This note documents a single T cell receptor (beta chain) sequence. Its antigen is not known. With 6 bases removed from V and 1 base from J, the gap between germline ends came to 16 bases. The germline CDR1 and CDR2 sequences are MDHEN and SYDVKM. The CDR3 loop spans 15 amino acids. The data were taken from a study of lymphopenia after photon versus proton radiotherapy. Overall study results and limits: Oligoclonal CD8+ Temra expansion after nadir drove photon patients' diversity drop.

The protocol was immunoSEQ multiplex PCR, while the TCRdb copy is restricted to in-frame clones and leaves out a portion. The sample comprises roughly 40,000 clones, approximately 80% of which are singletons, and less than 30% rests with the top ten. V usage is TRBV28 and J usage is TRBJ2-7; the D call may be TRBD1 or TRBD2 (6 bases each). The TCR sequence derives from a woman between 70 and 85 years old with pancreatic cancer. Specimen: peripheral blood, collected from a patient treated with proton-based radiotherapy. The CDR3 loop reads CASSEGQGTSYEQYF. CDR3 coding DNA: TGTGCCAGCAGCGAGGGGCAGGGGACTTCCTACGAGCAGTACTTC.